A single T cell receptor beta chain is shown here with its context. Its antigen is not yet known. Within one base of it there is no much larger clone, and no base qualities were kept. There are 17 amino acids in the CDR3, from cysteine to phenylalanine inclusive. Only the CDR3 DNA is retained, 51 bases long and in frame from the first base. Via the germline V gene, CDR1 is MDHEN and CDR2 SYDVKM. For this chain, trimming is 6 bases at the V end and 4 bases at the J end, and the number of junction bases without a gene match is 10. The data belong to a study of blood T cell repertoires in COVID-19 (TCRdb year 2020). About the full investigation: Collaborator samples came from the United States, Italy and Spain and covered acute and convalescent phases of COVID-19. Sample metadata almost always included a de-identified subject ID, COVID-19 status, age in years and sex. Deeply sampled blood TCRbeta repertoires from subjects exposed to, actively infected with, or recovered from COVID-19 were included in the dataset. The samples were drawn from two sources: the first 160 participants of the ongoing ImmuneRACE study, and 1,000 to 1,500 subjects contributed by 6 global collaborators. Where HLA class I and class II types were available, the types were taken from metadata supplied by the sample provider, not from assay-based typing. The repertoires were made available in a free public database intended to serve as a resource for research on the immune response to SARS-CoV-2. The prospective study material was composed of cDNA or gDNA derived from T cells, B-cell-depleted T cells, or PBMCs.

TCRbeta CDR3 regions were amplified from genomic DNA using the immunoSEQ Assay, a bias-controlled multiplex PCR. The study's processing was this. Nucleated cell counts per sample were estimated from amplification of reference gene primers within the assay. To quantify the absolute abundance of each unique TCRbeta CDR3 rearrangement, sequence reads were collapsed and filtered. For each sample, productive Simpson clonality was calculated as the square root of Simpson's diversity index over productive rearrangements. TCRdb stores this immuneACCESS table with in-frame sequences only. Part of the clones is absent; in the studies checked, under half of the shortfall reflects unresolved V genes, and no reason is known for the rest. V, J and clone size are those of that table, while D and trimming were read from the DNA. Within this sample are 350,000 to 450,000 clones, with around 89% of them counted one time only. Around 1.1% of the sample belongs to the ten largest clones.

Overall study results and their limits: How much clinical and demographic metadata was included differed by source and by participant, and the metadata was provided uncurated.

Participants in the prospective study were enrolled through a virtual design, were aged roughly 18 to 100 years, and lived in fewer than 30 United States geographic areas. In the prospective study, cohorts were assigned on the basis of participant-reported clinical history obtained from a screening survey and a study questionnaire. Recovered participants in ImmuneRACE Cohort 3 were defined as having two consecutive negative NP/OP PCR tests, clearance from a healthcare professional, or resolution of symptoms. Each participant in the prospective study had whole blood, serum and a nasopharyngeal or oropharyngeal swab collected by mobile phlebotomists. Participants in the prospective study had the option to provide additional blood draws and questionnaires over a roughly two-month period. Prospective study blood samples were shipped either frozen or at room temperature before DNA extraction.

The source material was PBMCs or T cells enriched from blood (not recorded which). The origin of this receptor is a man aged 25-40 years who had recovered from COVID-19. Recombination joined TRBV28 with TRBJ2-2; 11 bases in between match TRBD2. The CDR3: CASSPPSGRSSTGELFF. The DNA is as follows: TGTGCCAGCAGCCCCCCTAGCGGGAGGTCGAGCACCGGGGAGCTGTTTTTT.